This record concerns one TCR beta chain sequence. The antigen remains undetermined. The same CDR3 is also encoded by other DNA sequences in this sample. It was second doses at about 4 or about 12 weeks that were pooled. This record belongs to a study of T cell responses to AZD1222 COVID-19 vaccine. Findings and limits, study-wide: Just 5 to 7 AZD1222 recipients were seropositive at baseline. Donors, mostly white British, included more females; clonal diversity was possibly underestimated. Nearly half of spike-specific TCRs reportedly go after variant regions that carry no mutations.

Clones were read by immunoSEQ multiplex PCR, and TCRdb kept only the in-frame ones, dropping some. The sample comprises tens of thousands of clones, around 82% of which are singletons, and 26% rests with the top ten. There are 14 residues in the CDR3. Trimming cost V 3 bases and J 1 base, with 9 bases left between them. CDR1 is MDHEN, CDR2 SYDVKM, per germline. Sequenced material: peripheral blood, taken 28 days after the second AZD1222 dose. The source is an adult who received the AZD1222 COVID-19 vaccine. V usage is TRBV28 and J usage is TRBJ2-5; D ambiguous. This CDR3 reads CASSFSQPQETQYF. Here the CDR3 DNA reads TGTGCCAGCAGTTTTAGCCAGCCCCAAGAGACCCAGTACTTC.